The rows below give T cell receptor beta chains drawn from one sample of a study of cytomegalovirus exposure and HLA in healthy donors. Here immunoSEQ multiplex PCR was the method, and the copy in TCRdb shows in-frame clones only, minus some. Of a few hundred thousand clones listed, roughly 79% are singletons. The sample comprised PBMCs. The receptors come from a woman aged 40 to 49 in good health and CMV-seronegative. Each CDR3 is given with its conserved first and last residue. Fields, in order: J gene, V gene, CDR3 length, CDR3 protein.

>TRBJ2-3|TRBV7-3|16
CASSSRGSFSTDTQYF
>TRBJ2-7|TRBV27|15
CASTSPGQAKDEQYF
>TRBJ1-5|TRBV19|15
CASRGRAASNQPQHF
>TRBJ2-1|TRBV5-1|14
CASSATQGEDEQFF
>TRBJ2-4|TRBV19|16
CASSTGVPGSKNIQYF
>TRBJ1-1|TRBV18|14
CASSLGTGDTEAFF
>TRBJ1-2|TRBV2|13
CASSEAGGTGYTF
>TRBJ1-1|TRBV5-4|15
CASSLGGTGGGKAFF
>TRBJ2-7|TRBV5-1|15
CASSLVQGASYEQYF
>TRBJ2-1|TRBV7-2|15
CASSSGSDIYNEQFF
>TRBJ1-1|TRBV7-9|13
CASSLTAGTEAFF
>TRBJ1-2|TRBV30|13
CAWSTGTGDGYTF
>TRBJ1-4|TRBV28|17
CASSSPGQESTNEKLFF
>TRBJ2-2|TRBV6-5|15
CASSYRENPPGELFF
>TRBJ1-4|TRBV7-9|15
CASSFILDRGEKLFF
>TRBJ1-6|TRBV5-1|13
CASSLTGSSPLHF
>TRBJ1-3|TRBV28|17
CASSLYPGSSSGNTIYF
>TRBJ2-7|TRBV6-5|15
CASSYRGTLPHEQYF
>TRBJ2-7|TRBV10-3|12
CAINDREYEQYF
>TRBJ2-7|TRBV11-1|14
CASSLAGGTYEQYF
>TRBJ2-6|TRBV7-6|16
CASSLGAVSGANVLTF
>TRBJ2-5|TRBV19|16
CASSIKWAGLQETQYF
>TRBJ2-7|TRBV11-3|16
CASRANSGTGSYEQYF
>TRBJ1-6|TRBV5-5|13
CASSFRPGAPLHF
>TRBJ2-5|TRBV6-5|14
CASSYPGQQETQYF
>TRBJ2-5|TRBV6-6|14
CASSYDRGDETQYF
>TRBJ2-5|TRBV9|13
CASSEGLGETQYF
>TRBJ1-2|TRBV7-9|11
CAGGDNYGYTF
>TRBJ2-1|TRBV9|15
CASSGRQLSHNEQFF
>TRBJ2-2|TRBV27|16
CASIGLAGGHTGELFF
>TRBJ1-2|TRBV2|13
CASSEQNLDGYTF
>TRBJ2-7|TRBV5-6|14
CASKEAGPRDEQYF
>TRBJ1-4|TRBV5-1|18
CASSLAAALGFGDEKLFF
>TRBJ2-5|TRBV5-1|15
CASSVPSGGQETQYF
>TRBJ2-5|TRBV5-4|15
CASGPTTGAGETQYF
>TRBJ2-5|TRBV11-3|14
CASSSIAGEETQYF